A single sample is the source of the 26 T cell receptor beta chains below, sequenced in a study of Ad26.COV2.S vaccination and SARS-CoV-2 variants. Clones were sequenced by immunoSEQ multiplex PCR, and TCRdb holds only the in-frame ones, with some missing. The sample has roughly 380,000 clones, about 92% seen once. The specimen was peripheral blood, collected after recovery from COVID-19. The receptors shown here come from a human donor who had recovered from COVID-19.

V usage is TRBV7-3 and J usage is TRBJ2-1; 12 positions match TRBD2. J was trimmed by 1 base and V by 4 bases; bases with no gene match: 2. The CDR3 is made up of 16 amino acids. CDR1 is SGHTA and CDR2 is FQGTGA in the germline V gene. The CDR3 region is CASSSLAGGSYNEQFF. For the CDR3, the DNA is TGTGCCAGCAGCTCACTAGCGGGGGGTTCCTACAATGAGCAGTTCTTC. The complete variable domain, with remaining parts taken from reference TRBV7-3 and TRBJ2-1, reads GAGVSQTPSNKVTEKGKYVELRCDPISGHTALYWYRQSLGQGPEFLIYFQGTGAADDSGLPNDRFFAVRPEGSVSTLKIQRTERGDSAVYLCASSSLAGGSYNEQFFGPGTRLTVL.

The genes are TRBV14 and TRBJ1-3, with D hard to call. The germline CDR1 and CDR2 sequences are SGHDN and FVKESK. Trimming shortened V by 3 bases and J by 0 bases, and 18 bases separated the two germline ends. The length of the CDR3 is 18 residues. The CDR3 DNA follows: TGTGCCAGCAGCCAGAACCGAGCGGCAGGCCACTCTGGAAACACCATATATTTT. Translating it yields CASSQNRAAGHSGNTIYF.

This clone was seen just once. CDR3 sequence: CASSLTSGGVNEQFF. The DNA for the CDR3 is TGTGCCAGCAGCTTAACTAGCGGGGGGGTAAATGAGCAGTTCTTC. The chain joins TRBV6-4 to TRBJ2-1, with 13 nucleotides matching TRBD2. The CDR3 covers 15 residues. The ends lost 6 bases at V and 7 bases at J; junction bases unmatched: 6. Per germline, CDR1 MRHNA and CDR2 SNTAGT.

The chain carries TRBV19 and TRBJ1-5; 7 bases are shared with TRBD1. Germline V gives CDR1 LNHDA, CDR2 SQIVND (reference sequence). Trimming removed 1 base from V and 5 bases from J; junction bases left unmatched: 8. The CDR3 consists of 16 residues. The DNA for the CDR3 is TGTGCCAGTAGTATAGGGACAGGACCTTGGGATCAGCCCCAGCATTTT. Its protein is CASSIGTGPWDQPQHF.

The rearrangement joins TRBV11-2 to TRBJ2-7, with TRBD1 matching 9 bases. The V gene end was trimmed by 5 bases and the J gene end by 2 bases; junction bases not matched to a gene: 1. Germline V gene lookup returns CDR1 SGHAT and CDR2 FQNNGV. This CDR3 spans 13 amino acids. The CDR3 coding sequence is TGTGCCAGCAGCGGGACAGGGACCTACGAGCAGTACTTC. Its translation: CASSGTGTYEQYF.

This clone has only one observation. The chain combines TRBV6-5 with TRBJ1-1; maybe TRBD1 (5 bases). V was cut by 4 bases and J by 1 base, with 10 bases left in between. Germline lookup yields CDR1 MNHEY and CDR2 SVGAGI. CDR3 size: 14 residues. The CDR3 loop reads CASSWGRRNTEAFF. In DNA form, the CDR3 reads TGTGCCAGCAGTTGGGGACGGAGGAACACTGAAGCTTTCTTT.

This CDR3 reads CASSLDSYNEQFF. Written as DNA, the CDR3 is TGTGCCAGCAGTTTGGACTCCTACAATGAGCAGTTCTTC. The chain links TRBV12-3 or TRBV12-4 to TRBJ2-1; no clear D. The CDR3 is made up of 13 amino acids. Trimming pared 3 bases from V and 0 bases from J, leaving 3 bases between.

The CDR3 loop is CASSEGTARNEKLFF. CDR3 sequence (DNA): TGTGCCAGCAGTGAAGGGACAGCCCGTAATGAAAAACTGTTTTTT. V is TRBV2 and J is TRBJ1-4; D may be TRBD1 (6 bases). Trimming left V 1 base short and J 4 bases short, with 10 bases between. Germline V gene sequence: CDR1 SNHLY, CDR2 FYNNEI. CDR3 size: 15 residues.

CDR3 region: CASGRPLRTDEQFF. For the CDR3, the DNA is TGTGCTAGTGGTAGACCCCTAAGGACGGATGAGCAGTTCTTC. This chain links TRBV12-5 with TRBJ2-1; D call uncertain. CDR3 size: 14 residues. CDR1 is LGHNT, CDR2 FRNRAP, per germline. The V gene lost 5 bases and the J gene lost 8 bases, with 16 bases spanning the gap.

V usage is TRBV7-4 and J usage is TRBJ1-5, with 9 bases that match TRBD1. V shed 2 bases and J 6 bases; nucleotides not matched to a gene: 11. Germline V CDR1 and CDR2: SGHVT, SQSDAQ. CDR3 size: 17 residues. Here the CDR3 DNA reads TGTGCCAGCAGCTTAAGGTTCAAGACAGGGGGACGTCAGCCCCAGCATTTT. It specifies CASSLRFKTGGRQPQHF.

The chain is built from TRBV5-4 and TRBJ1-5; tentatively, D is TRBD1 (6 bases). The CDR3 contains 15 residues. Trimming cost V 0 bases and J 6 bases, with 13 bases left between them. Germline CDR1 is SGHNT and CDR2 is YYREEE (reference sequence). CDR3 loop: CASSLGGGEGQPQHF. CDR3 in DNA: TGTGCCAGCAGCTTGGGGGGGGGCGAGGGTCAGCCCCAGCATTTT.

To note about this clone: The junction shows a germline mismatch at one end, possibly a read error. The rearrangement joins TRBV7-7 to TRBJ1-5; no definite D call. The germline CDR1 and CDR2 sequences are SSHAT and FNYEAQ (reference sequence). This CDR3 has 13 residues. The CDR3 spells CASSLDSNQPQHF. The CDR3 DNA sequence: TGTGCTAGCAGCTTGGACAGCAATCAGCCCCAGCATTTT.

The CDR3 here is CASRKVGTATSSTEAFF. The CDR3, as DNA: TGTGCCAGCAGGAAAGTCGGGACAGCGACGTCGAGCACTGAAGCTTTCTTT. The gene calls are TRBV2 and TRBJ1-1; the match to TRBD1 covers 7 bases. In germline, CDR1 is SNHLY, CDR2 FYNNEI. Trimming removed 6 bases from V and 4 bases from J; junction bases left unmatched: 17. This CDR3 is 17 amino acids long.

As to this clone: The sample has other DNA sequences that encode this CDR3 too. J is TRBJ1-1 and V is TRBV18, with D unclear. Per germline, CDR1 KGHSH and CDR2 LQKENI. Trimming took off 2 bases at V and 1 base at J, with 5 bases between the two ends. CDR3 length equals 13 residues. The CDR3 DNA reads TGTGCCAGCTCACCAGGCCGGAACACTGAAGCTTTCTTT. This gives the protein CASSPGRNTEAFF.

This clone was detected once. The V call is TRBV2, the J call TRBJ2-1; 10 bases are a match to TRBD2. This CDR3 contains 16 residues. Germline V gives CDR1 SNHLY, CDR2 FYNNEI. V shed 0 bases and J 4 bases; nucleotides not matched to a gene: 3. The DNA for the CDR3 is TGTGCCAGCAGTGAAGCATTAGCGGGGGGTTACAATGAGCAGTTCTTC. This codes for CASSEALAGGYNEQFF.

CDR3 bases: TGTGCCAGCAGTCTCCTAGTCGCTAGCGGGGTTTCAGAGACCCAGTACTTC. Amino acids: CASSLLVASGVSETQYF. The chain employs TRBV25-1 and TRBJ2-5; TRBD2 matches at 9 bases. The trim removed 5 bases at V and 4 bases at J, leaving 14 bases unmatched. The length of the CDR3 is 17 residues. Germline CDR1 MGHDK, CDR2 SYGVNS. Drawing the rest from reference TRBV25-1 and TRBJ2-5, the complete variable domain is EADIYQTPRYLVIGTGKKITLECSQTMGHDKMYWYQQDPGMELHLIHYSYGVNSTEKGDLSSESTVSRIRTEHFPLTLESARPSHTSQYLCASSLLVASGVSETQYFGPGTRLLVL.

The gene calls are TRBV27 and TRBJ2-7, with D possibly matching TRBD2 (6 bases). This CDR3 is built from 16 residues. Trimming removed 0 bases at V and 1 base at J, with 13 bases between. The germline gives CDR1 MNHEY, CDR2 SMNVEV (reference sequence). The DNA for the CDR3 is TGTGCCAGCAGTTTATCTGGCGCGGGGCGATCCTACGAGCAGTACTTC. Translation: CASSLSGAGRSYEQYF.

The J gene is TRBJ2-2, the V gene TRBV5-6; D not resolved. V was clipped by 4 bases and J by 5 bases, with 6 bases between them. Germline lookup yields CDR1 SGHDT and CDR2 YYEEEE. The CDR3 length is 12 residues. The CDR3: CASSRRTGELFF. The CDR3 nucleotides are TGTGCCAGCAGCCGCAGGACCGGGGAGCTGTTTTTT.

The rearrangement joins TRBV5-6 to TRBJ1-2, with D tentatively TRBD1 (6 bases). Germline values: CDR1 SGHDT, CDR2 YYEEEE. V was clipped by 5 bases and J by 6 bases, with 17 bases between them. The CDR3 contains 14 residues. Here the CDR3 DNA reads TGTGCCAGCAGTCCCGGGAGGGGGGATCATGGCTACACCTTC. Protein sequence: CASSPGRGDHGYTF. The variable domain in full, with the rest retrieved from reference TRBV5-6 and TRBJ1-2, is DAGVTQSPTHLIKTRGQQVTLRCSPKSGHDTVSWYQQALGQGPQFIFQYYEEEERQRGNFPDRFSGHQFPNYSSELNVNALLLGDSALYLCASSPGRGDHGYTFGSGTRLTVV.

The V and J genes are TRBV5-1 and TRBJ2-1, with 10 bases fitting TRBD2. CDR3 length: 13 residues. Germline assignment: CDR1 SGHRS and CDR2 YFSETQ. V was pared by 6 bases and J by 7 bases, with 4 bases of the junction left unmatched. Written as DNA, the CDR3 is TGCGCCAGCACTAGCGGGGGTGGAAATGAGCAGTTCTTC. It encodes CASTSGGGNEQFF.

This clone was detected only once. The V and J genes are TRBV27 and TRBJ2-2, with a possible D match to TRBD1 (6 bases). The CDR3 consists of 13 residues. V was pared by 6 bases and J by 7 bases, with 12 bases between. The germline V gene encodes CDR1 MNHEY and CDR2 SMNVEV (reference sequence). The CDR3 sequence is CASRQGSGGELFF. The CDR3 DNA follows: TGTGCCAGCAGACAGGGTTCAGGCGGGGAGCTGTTTTTT.

The chain has TRBV7-8 and TRBJ2-1, with TRBD2 matching over 13 bases. From germline, CDR1 is SGHVS and CDR2 FQNEAQ. The CDR3 runs 17 residues. The junction had 5 bases not matched to a gene; V was cut back by 2 bases and J by 4 bases. CDR3 DNA: TGTGCCAGCAGCTTAAGGACTAGCGGGGGCCAATACAATGAGCAGTTCTTC. Its protein is CASSLRTSGGQYNEQFF.

The V call is TRBV5-1, the J call TRBJ2-7, with D perhaps being TRBD1 or TRBD2 (6 bases each). CDR1 SGHRS and CDR2 YFSETQ come from the germline V gene. V lost 1 base, J lost 3 bases, and 11 bases lay in between. The CDR3 is made up of 14 amino acids. This chain's CDR3 is CASSLSGAYYEQYF. CDR3 nucleotide sequence: TGCGCCAGCAGCTTGTCGGGGGCCTACTACGAGCAGTACTTC.

This clone was seen just once. CDR3 amino acids: CASRLLTVGTEAFF. The CDR3 region has the DNA TGTGCCAGTAGGTTATTGACAGTCGGGACTGAAGCTTTCTTT. The V gene is TRBV19, the J gene TRBJ1-1, with D maybe TRBD1 (5 bases). This CDR3 region has 14 residues. Trimming removed 6 bases at V and 5 bases at J, with 16 bases between. Germline loops: CDR1 LNHDA, CDR2 SQIVND (reference sequence).

The chain has TRBV18 and TRBJ1-5, with D perhaps TRBD1 (6 bases). CDR1 is KGHSH and CDR2 is LQKENI in the germline V gene. V gave up 4 bases and J gave up 6 bases, with 22 bases separating them. This CDR3 has 17 amino acids. CDR3 amino acids: CASSLRDTSGLSQPQHF. CDR3 DNA: TGTGCCAGCTCACTGAGGGACACTTCAGGACTCAGTCAGCCCCAGCATTTT.

The V and J genes are TRBV6-1 and TRBJ2-1; TRBD2 aligns across 15 bases. V trimming: 4 bases; J trimming: 4 bases; junction bases outside the gene matches: 5. Germline V gene lookup returns CDR1 MNHNS and CDR2 SASEGT. The CDR3 spans 17 residues. CDR3 protein: CASSGGLAGGLYNEQFF. The CDR3 DNA reads TGTGCCAGCAGTGGGGGACTAGCGGGGGGCCTTTACAATGAGCAGTTCTTC.